This TCR beta chain came from a study of tumor and adjacent non-tumor tissue in lung cancer. Study-wide results and limits: Higher tumor TCR diversity was associated with shorter survival. Tumor repertoires had a smaller top 100 clone share than normal lung.

The template was RNA from unsorted bulk tissue. The library came from three nested PCR rounds adapted from ARM-PCR protocols. TCRdb re-called the multiplex PCR reads through MiXCR, storing one row per CDR3 protein. The sample includes 65,000 to 70,000 distinct CDR3 sequences, approximately 63% seen only once; the top ten take 20%. This clonotype was observed at least ten times. Its target is unknown. The CDR3 contains 18 residues. Trimming took 6 bases from V and 4 from J; bases not matched to a gene: 18. The germline CDR1 and CDR2 sequences are SQVTM and ANQGSEA. The V call is TRBV29-1, the J call TRBJ2-5; 12 bases are shared with TRBD1. The clonotype comes from a man between 50 and 59 years old with non-small cell lung cancer. Sequenced input: lung tumor tissue. Here the CDR3 reads CSVGQGAAGIYLGETQYF. The CDR3 bases are TGCAGCGTGGGACAGGGGGCGGCGGGGATCTACCTGGGAGAGACCCAGTACTTC.